What follows describes a single TCR beta chain. The antigen remains undetermined. Trimming stripped 4 bases from V and 9 bases from J, with 28 bases between. The CDR3 loop spans 17 amino acids. The V gene's germline CDR1 is SQVTM and CDR2 ANQGSEA. Arm-PCR of CDR3 regions and iRepertoire HTBI primers were used to build TCR beta libraries. Via MiXCR, TCRdb re-called the multiplex PCR reads, giving one row per CDR3 protein. This sample has around 340,000 distinct CDR3 sequences; about 18% occur once, and the top ten carry just under 30%. The data stem from a study of regulatory T cells in long-lasting Graves disease. Study-wide background: Positivity for TSH receptor antibodies plus over 5 years of antithyroid drugs meant persistent Graves' disease.

Noted time point: persistent/refractory GD, antithyroid drugs over 5 years with positive TRAb. The TCR library was made from RNA that had been extracted from PBMCs in TRIzol. General observations from the study: Newly diagnosed Graves' patients exceeded persistent ones in TCR diversity. Thyroid tissue went unexamined; only peripheral blood was analyzed.

The chain links TRBV29-1 to TRBJ2-1; either TRBD1 or TRBD2 may fit D (5 bases each). This specimen consisted of peripheral blood mononuclear cells (PBMCs), obtained when the disease was refractory, from a patient treated with antithyroid drugs. The source of this sequence is a female donor with Graves disease. CDR3 coding DNA: TGCAGCGTTGCCAAAATTACTAGAGGGGTTTTCTTACCTGAGCAGTTCTTC. Protein: CSVAKITRGVFLPEQFF.